These T cell receptor beta chains were read from a single sample in a study of blood T cell repertoires in COVID-19. TCRdb's table, derived via immunoSEQ multiplex PCR, lists solely in-frame clones and lacks some. This sample has about 220,000 clones; about nine tenths occur once, and the top ten carry 2% to 3%. Sequencing was done on a sample of PBMCs or T cells enriched from blood (not recorded which). The receptors derive from a woman aged 25-40 years with acute COVID-19. The CDR3 runs from the conserved cysteine through the conserved F or W. Fields, in order: D gene, V gene, J gene, clone size, CDR3 protein, CDR3 DNA. A D gene is named only where the DNA matches it firmly. Size is omitted from some rows. Given values are once, few, many or a class for expanded clones.

TRBD1,TRBV5-1,TRBJ1-1,NA,CASSLALTGRSEAFF,TGCGCCAGCAGTCTCGCCCTGACAGGGAGGTCTGAAGCTTTCTTT
NA,TRBV5-1,TRBJ2-5,once,CASSWSGVGETQYF,TGCGCCAGCAGCTGGTCGGGGGTTGGGGAGACCCAGTACTTC
NA,TRBV5-4,TRBJ1-6,NA,CASSLGSGTLTYNSPLHF,TGTGCCAGCAGCTTGGGATCCGGGACACTAACCTATAATTCACCCCTCCACTTT
TRBD1,TRBV5-1,TRBJ1-1,few,CASKLQGPDTEAFF,TGCGCCAGCAAATTACAGGGGCCGGACACTGAAGCTTTCTTT
TRBD1,TRBV7-9,TRBJ2-1,NA,CASSPTGVLYNEQFF,TGTGCCAGCAGCCCGACAGGGGTCTTATACAATGAGCAGTTCTTC
TRBD1,TRBV18,TRBJ2-1,NA,CASSPPGQGNHEQFF,TGTGCCAGCTCACCACCCGGACAGGGAAATCATGAGCAGTTCTTC
NA,TRBV7-9,TRBJ2-1,NA,CASKSERYNEQFF,TGTGCCAGCAAGTCGGAGCGGTACAATGAGCAGTTCTTC
NA,TRBV10-1,TRBJ1-1,NA,CASSEGSRGTEAFF,TGCGCCAGCAGTGAGGGGTCCCGAGGCACTGAAGCTTTCTTT
TRBD1,TRBV6-5,TRBJ1-2,NA,CASSSDRVGYGYTF,TGTGCCAGCAGTTCTGACAGGGTCGGCTATGGCTACACCTTC
TRBD2,TRBV5-6,TRBJ2-1,NA,CASSSAGGGYNEQFF,TGTGCCAGCAGCTCAGCGGGGGGAGGGTACAATGAGCAGTTCTTC
NA,TRBV5-6,TRBJ1-5,NA,CASSFLDQPQHF,TGTGCCAGCAGCTTCCTAGATCAGCCCCAGCATTTT
NA,TRBV9,TRBJ1-1,NA,CASSAAGDGTEAFF,TGTGCCAGCAGCGCTGCAGGGGACGGCACTGAAGCTTTCTTT
TRBD2,TRBV7-8,TRBJ2-1,many,CASSLGGTSGGYEQFF,TGTGCCAGCAGCTTAGGAGGAACTAGCGGGGGATATGAGCAGTTCTTC
TRBD1,TRBV6-5,TRBJ1-1,NA,CASRGQTEAFF,TGTGCCAGCAGGGGACAGACTGAAGCTTTCTTT
TRBD2,TRBV27,TRBJ2-7,NA,CASSFRDRGGEQYF,TGTGCCAGCAGTTTTAGGGACCGGGGGGGCGAGCAGTACTTC
NA,TRBV30,TRBJ1-4,NA,CAWSKQDVNEKLFF,TGTGCCTGGAGTAAACAGGACGTAAATGAAAAACTGTTTTTT
TRBD1,TRBV5-1,TRBJ1-4,NA,CASSVRGQGATNEKLFF,TGCGCCAGCAGTGTAAGGGGGCAGGGAGCAACTAATGAAAAACTGTTTTTT
NA,TRBV7-9,TRBJ1-6,NA,CASESFEGGNSPLHF,TGTGCCAGCGAATCTTTCGAGGGAGGTAATTCACCCCTCCACTTT
TRBD2,TRBV7-9,TRBJ2-3,NA,CASTLAGGADTDTQYF,TGTGCCAGCACCCTGGCCGGGGGGGCTGACACAGATACGCAGTATTTT
NA,TRBV21-1,TRBJ2-7,NA,CASRQLAGGPRHEQYF,TGTGCCAGCAGACAACTAGCGGGGGGGCCGAGGCACGAGCAGTACTTC
TRBD1,TRBV6-1,TRBJ1-5,NA,CASSGRDRLPYSNQPQHF,TGTGCCAGCAGTGGCCGGGACAGACTTCCTTATAGCAATCAGCCCCAGCATTTT
NA,TRBV3-1/TRBV3-2,TRBJ1-1,many,CASSSRAGNTEAFF,TGTGCCAGCAGCTCACGGGCGGGGAACACTGAAGCTTTCTTT
TRBD1,TRBV28,TRBJ2-1,NA,CASSYRQGQGDNEQFF,TGTGCCAGCAGTTATAGACAGGGCCAAGGGGATAATGAGCAGTTCTTC
NA,TRBV7-2,TRBJ2-1,few,CASSKDRNNEQFF,TGTGCCAGCAGCAAAGACAGAAACAATGAGCAGTTCTTC
TRBD1,TRBV6-5,TRBJ2-7,few,CASSGTGEGYEQYF,TGTGCCAGCAGCGGGACAGGGGAAGGCTACGAGCAGTACTTC
NA,TRBV5-1,TRBJ2-2,NA,CASRRAPNTGELFF,TGCGCCAGCAGGAGGGCCCCAAACACCGGGGAGCTGTTTTTT
NA,TRBV27,TRBJ2-1,NA,CASSLSSTSYNEQFF,TGTGCCAGCAGTTTATCGAGCACCTCCTACAATGAGCAGTTCTTC
NA,TRBV5-1,TRBJ2-5,NA,CASSFQGRETQYF,TGCGCCAGCAGCTTCCAGGGTCGGGAGACCCAGTACTTC
NA,TRBV5-4,TRBJ1-1,NA,CASSSQGTEAFF,TGTGCCAGCAGCTCTCAGGGAACTGAAGCTTTCTTT